This TCR beta chain is from a study of cytomegalovirus exposure and HLA in healthy donors. A note on this clone: Its target is unknown.

Use of 60 Vbeta and 13 Jbeta primers characterized the PCR. TCRdb keeps only in-frame clones here, not all; method: immunoSEQ multiplex PCR. The sample contains 100,000 to 140,000 clones, around 77% of which appear only once. The CDR3 length is 14 residues. The trim removed 7 bases at V and 7 bases at J, leaving 12 bases unmatched. Germline V gene data show CDR1 as SQVTM and CDR2 as ANQGSEA. Study-level findings and limits: Productive rates of about 90% or about 30% were seen for most TCR beta V segments in an earlier analysis.

The chain uses TRBV29-1 and TRBJ2-1; 8 positions match TRBD2. This TCR derives from a male donor in good health and CMV-seronegative. Sequenced: PBMCs. CDR3 loop: CSAAGTRENNEQFF. DNA for the CDR3: TGCAGCGCAGCCGGGACTAGGGAAAATAATGAGCAGTTCTTC.